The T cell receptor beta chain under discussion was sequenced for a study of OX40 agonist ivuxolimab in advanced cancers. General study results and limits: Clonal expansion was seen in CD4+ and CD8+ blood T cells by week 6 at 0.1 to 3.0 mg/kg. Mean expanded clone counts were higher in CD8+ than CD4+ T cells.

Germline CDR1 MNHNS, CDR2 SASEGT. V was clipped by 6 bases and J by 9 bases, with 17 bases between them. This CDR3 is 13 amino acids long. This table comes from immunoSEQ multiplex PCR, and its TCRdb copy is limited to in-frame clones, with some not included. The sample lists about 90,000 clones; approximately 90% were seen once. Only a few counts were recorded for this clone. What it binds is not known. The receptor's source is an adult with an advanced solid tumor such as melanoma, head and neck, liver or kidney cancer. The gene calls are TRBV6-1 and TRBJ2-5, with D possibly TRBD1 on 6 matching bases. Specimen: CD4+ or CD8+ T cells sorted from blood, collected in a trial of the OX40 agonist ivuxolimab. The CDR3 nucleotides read TGTGCCAGCAGAGCGGACAGCCTCGGGCCCCAGTACTTC. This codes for CASRADSLGPQYF.